Listed below are T cell receptor beta chains from one sample, sequenced in a study of control samples from healthy donors and cancer patients. Clones were read by immunoSEQ multiplex PCR, and TCRdb kept only the in-frame ones, dropping some. Of 130,000 or so clones listed, approximately 94% are singletons. The sequenced sample was blood. These receptors came from a man between 35 and 55 years old in good health. Both conserved end residues are part of each CDR3. A D gene is named only where the DNA matches it firmly. Clone size is shown for a subset of rows, as once, few, many or a class of expanded clone.

J gene,V gene,D gene,clone size,CDR3 DNA,CDR3 protein
TRBJ1-5,TRBV9,TRBD1,once,TGTGCCAGCAGCGTAGACGGGACAGGGCGACAGCCCCAGCATTTT,CASSVDGTGRQPQHF
TRBJ2-5,TRBV11-3,NA,NA,TGTGCCAGCAGCCGAACCTATGGGGAGACCCAGTACTTC,CASSRTYGETQYF
TRBJ1-2,TRBV6-6,TRBD1,NA,TGTGCCAGCAGTTCGCTCGGGACAGGCAACTATGGCTACACCTTC,CASSSLGTGNYGYTF
TRBJ2-1,TRBV30,NA,NA,TGTGCCTGGAAAGTGGCCAATGAGCAGTTCTTC,CAWKVANEQFF
TRBJ1-1,TRBV9,NA,NA,TGTGCCAGCAGCGAGACAGGAAACACTGAAGCTTTCTTT,CASSETGNTEAFF
TRBJ2-3,TRBV24-1,NA,NA,TGTGCCACCAGTGATTTGCAAGTCCCCACAGATACGCAGTATTTT,CATSDLQVPTDTQYF
TRBJ1-1,TRBV4-1,NA,NA,TGCGCCAGCAGCCAGGTGGTAACCGGCACTGAAGCTTTCTTT,CASSQVVTGTEAFF
TRBJ1-2,TRBV7-9,NA,NA,TGTGCCAGCAGCGTAGGGGCCCAGGGGAACGGCTACACCTTC,CASSVGAQGNGYTF
TRBJ2-7,TRBV4-3,TRBD1,NA,TGCGCCAGCAGCCCAGGGACAGGGGAATACGAGCAGTACTTC,CASSPGTGEYEQYF
TRBJ1-4,TRBV5-1,NA,NA,TGCGCCAGCAGCTCTGTCAGGGGAATAGACGAAAAACTGTTTTTT,CASSSVRGIDEKLFF
TRBJ1-2,TRBV7-9,TRBD1,NA,TGTGCCAGCAGCCTGGGACAGGGTTATGGCTACACCTTC,CASSLGQGYGYTF